This is a list of T cell receptor beta chains from one sample in a study of cytomegalovirus exposure and HLA in healthy donors. Profiling relied on immunoSEQ multiplex PCR, and the TCRdb table lists in-frame clones only, not all of them. The sample holds around 300,000 clones, around 89% seen once. The specimen was PBMCs. Receptors originate from a woman aged 18-29 years in good health and CMV-seronegative. Each CDR3 is given with its conserved first and last residue. The D gene is left open where the match is weak. Some rows mark clone size as missing; the rest say once, few, many or name a class of expanded clone.

clone_size: -; d_call: -; j_call: TRBJ1-5; v_call: TRBV28; cdr3_aa: CASSLVIGIFSDRQPQHF; cdr3_nt: TGTGCCAGCAGTTTGGTTATCGGGATTTTCTCGGACCGGCAGCCCCAGCATTTT
clone_size: -; d_call: -; j_call: TRBJ2-1; v_call: TRBV29-1; cdr3_aa: CSVEAGWYEQFF; cdr3_nt: TGCAGCGTTGAGGCAGGGTGGTATGAGCAGTTCTTC
clone_size: -; d_call: TRBD2; j_call: TRBJ2-1; v_call: TRBV28; cdr3_aa: CASRKSGLEQFF; cdr3_nt: TGTGCCAGCAGAAAATCGGGACTAGAGCAGTTCTTC
clone_size: -; d_call: -; j_call: TRBJ2-7; v_call: TRBV5-4; cdr3_aa: CASSNTGGYSSYEQYF; cdr3_nt: TGTGCCAGCAGCAACACCGGCGGGTATAGCTCCTACGAGCAGTACTTC
clone_size: -; d_call: -; j_call: TRBJ1-3; v_call: TRBV28; cdr3_aa: CATLQGNRNTIYF; cdr3_nt: TGTGCCACCCTACAGGGCAATAGAAACACCATATATTTT
clone_size: -; d_call: -; j_call: TRBJ2-7; v_call: TRBV6-5; cdr3_aa: CASSYSPAASSYEQYF; cdr3_nt: TGTGCCAGCAGTTACTCGCCGGCGGCGAGCTCCTACGAGCAGTACTTC
clone_size: -; d_call: TRBD2; j_call: TRBJ2-5; v_call: TRBV5-1; cdr3_aa: CASSLDGREGSQETQYF; cdr3_nt: TGCGCCAGCAGCTTGGATGGGCGGGAGGGGTCGCAAGAGACCCAGTACTTC
clone_size: -; d_call: -; j_call: TRBJ2-7; v_call: TRBV27; cdr3_aa: CASSPQTSGTPYEQYF; cdr3_nt: TGTGCCAGCAGTCCTCAGACCTCCGGGACACCCTACGAGCAGTACTTC
clone_size: -; d_call: -; j_call: TRBJ1-1; v_call: TRBV2; cdr3_aa: CASSELPNTEAFF; cdr3_nt: TGTGCCAGCAGTGAACTTCCGAACACTGAAGCTTTCTTT
clone_size: -; d_call: -; j_call: TRBJ2-7; v_call: TRBV7-8; cdr3_aa: CASIDRRAEKLKQYF; cdr3_nt: TGTGCCAGCATTGACAGAAGAGCCGAGAAGTTAAAGCAGTACTTC
clone_size: -; d_call: TRBD2; j_call: TRBJ2-1; v_call: TRBV5-4; cdr3_aa: CASSFGTSGEQFF; cdr3_nt: TGTGCCAGCAGCTTTGGGACTAGCGGAGAGCAGTTCTTC
clone_size: -; d_call: -; j_call: TRBJ2-4; v_call: TRBV10-2; cdr3_aa: CASSEAGAKNIQYF; cdr3_nt: TGCGCCAGCAGTGAGGCGGGAGCCAAAAACATTCAGTACTTC
clone_size: -; d_call: TRBD2; j_call: TRBJ2-7; v_call: TRBV11-2; cdr3_aa: CASSLGVSGRAKYEQYF; cdr3_nt: TGTGCCAGCAGCTTGGGGGTTAGCGGGAGGGCCAAGTACGAGCAGTACTTC
clone_size: once; d_call: TRBD1; j_call: TRBJ2-4; v_call: TRBV28; cdr3_aa: CASSFLGTERDIQYF; cdr3_nt: TGTGCCAGCAGTTTTCTCGGGACAGAAAGAGACATTCAGTACTTC
clone_size: -; d_call: TRBD1; j_call: TRBJ1-3; v_call: TRBV9; cdr3_aa: CASSALDRGVGNTIYF; cdr3_nt: TGTGCCAGCAGCGCTCTCGACAGGGGGGTGGGAAACACCATATATTTT
clone_size: -; d_call: TRBD1; j_call: TRBJ1-1; v_call: TRBV10-2; cdr3_aa: CASSAGTVNTEAFF; cdr3_nt: TGCGCCAGCAGCGCCGGGACAGTGAACACTGAAGCTTTCTTT
clone_size: -; d_call: -; j_call: TRBJ1-5; v_call: TRBV28; cdr3_aa: CASSLGRLNQPQHF; cdr3_nt: TGTGCCAGCAGTTTGGGCAGGCTAAATCAGCCCCAGCATTTT
clone_size: -; d_call: -; j_call: TRBJ2-5; v_call: TRBV5-1; cdr3_aa: CASSLDGRVGGKGETQYF; cdr3_nt: TGCGCCAGCAGCTTGGACGGCCGAGTCGGGGGTAAAGGGGAGACCCAGTACTTC
clone_size: -; d_call: TRBD1; j_call: TRBJ2-7; v_call: TRBV27; cdr3_aa: CASFGGQSYEQYF; cdr3_nt: TGTGCCAGCTTTGGGGGACAGTCCTACGAGCAGTACTTC
clone_size: -; d_call: TRBD1; j_call: TRBJ2-7; v_call: TRBV5-1; cdr3_aa: CASSLGEGQENYEQYF; cdr3_nt: TGCGCCAGCAGCTTGGGGGAAGGACAGGAGAACTACGAGCAGTACTTC
clone_size: many; d_call: -; j_call: TRBJ2-7; v_call: TRBV21-1; cdr3_aa: CASPIQGDIDEQYF; cdr3_nt: TGTGCCAGCCCGATACAGGGTGATATAGACGAGCAGTACTTC
clone_size: few; d_call: TRBD1; j_call: TRBJ1-1; v_call: TRBV5-4; cdr3_aa: CASRVDRGIAEAFF; cdr3_nt: TGTGCCAGCAGAGTGGACAGGGGGATCGCTGAAGCTTTCTTT
clone_size: -; d_call: -; j_call: TRBJ2-5; v_call: TRBV27; cdr3_aa: CASSFRGNQETQYF; cdr3_nt: TGTGCCAGCAGTTTCAGAGGAAACCAAGAGACCCAGTACTTC
clone_size: -; d_call: -; j_call: TRBJ2-1; v_call: TRBV15; cdr3_aa: CATSIRGSSSRSRDNEQFF; cdr3_nt: TGTGCCACCAGCATACGCGGTTCTTCTAGCCGTTCTAGGGACAATGAGCAGTTCTTC
clone_size: -; d_call: TRBD1; j_call: TRBJ1-4; v_call: TRBV15; cdr3_aa: CATSRRTTGYAEKLFF; cdr3_nt: TGTGCCACCAGCAGACGTACGACAGGGTATGCTGAAAAACTGTTTTTT
clone_size: -; d_call: TRBD1; j_call: TRBJ2-1; v_call: TRBV10-2; cdr3_aa: CASSEWDRHYNEQFF; cdr3_nt: TGCGCCAGCAGTGAGTGGGACAGACACTACAATGAGCAGTTCTTC
clone_size: -; d_call: TRBD1; j_call: TRBJ1-6; v_call: TRBV28; cdr3_aa: CASRRQGTYNSPLHF; cdr3_nt: TGTGCCAGCAGGCGACAGGGGACCTATAATTCACCCCTCCACTTT
clone_size: -; d_call: -; j_call: TRBJ2-1; v_call: TRBV29-1; cdr3_aa: CSVTGTLRYNEQFF; cdr3_nt: TGCAGCGTTACCGGGACACTTAGGTACAATGAGCAGTTCTTC
clone_size: -; d_call: TRBD1; j_call: TRBJ2-7; v_call: TRBV6-6; cdr3_aa: CASSYQNDRDQYF; cdr3_nt: TGTGCCAGCAGTTACCAGAATGACAGGGACCAGTACTTC
clone_size: -; d_call: -; j_call: TRBJ2-1; v_call: TRBV19; cdr3_aa: CASRSPRGGEQFF; cdr3_nt: TGTGCCAGTAGGTCCCCTCGTGGAGGAGAGCAGTTCTTC
clone_size: -; d_call: TRBD1; j_call: TRBJ1-4; v_call: TRBV28; cdr3_aa: CASSPQGGQGNRKLFF; cdr3_nt: TGTGCCAGCAGCCCTCAGGGGGGACAGGGGAATCGAAAACTGTTTTTT